This is a list of T cell receptor beta chains from one sample in a study of regulatory T cells in long-lasting Graves disease. TCRdb re-analysed the multiplex PCR reads in MiXCR, keeping a single row per CDR3 protein. The data contain roughly 500,000 distinct CDR3 sequences, approximately 12% of them singletons. A further study also used this sample, focusing on T cells in Graves' hyperthyroidism and ophthalmopathy.

The specimen was peripheral blood mononuclear cells (PBMCs), collected at new diagnosis, from a patient treated with antithyroid drugs. These receptors originate from a woman aged 25-40 years with Graves disease. Both conserved end residues are part of each CDR3. D genes are given only for firm matches. Rows give clone size only sometimes, using once, few, many, or a class for an expanded clone.

d_call	v_call	j_call	clone_size	cdr3_length	cdr3_aa	cdr3_nt
NA	TRBV27	TRBJ2-3	many	15	CASRTGVRGTDTQYF	TGTGCCAGCAGGACGGGAGTGCGGGGCACAGATACGCAGTATTTT
TRBD1	TRBV6-2/TRBV6-3	TRBJ2-2	NA	13	CASDRGNTGELFF	TGTGCCAGCGACAGGGGGAACACCGGGGAGCTGTTTTTT
TRBD1	TRBV11-1	TRBJ2-1	many	14	CASSRQGAGSEQFF	TGTGCCAGCAGCCGGCAGGGGGCCGGGAGTGAGCAGTTCTTC
NA	TRBV6-1	TRBJ2-1	many	14	CASYPGWANNEQFF	TGTGCCAGCTACCCCGGCTGGGCCAACAATGAGCAGTTCTTC
NA	TRBV28	TRBJ2-7	few	14	CASSLWEGSYEQYF	TGTGCCAGCAGTTTATGGGAGGGTTCCTACGAGCAGTACTTC
NA	TRBV20-1	TRBJ2-3	many	13	CSATSTSTDTQYF	TGCAGTGCAACTTCGACTAGCACAGATACGCAGTATTTT
NA	TRBV18	TRBJ2-1	NA	15	CATSGAQSSYNEQFF	TGTGCCACCTCCGGGGCTCAGAGCTCCTACAATGAGCAGTTCTTC
NA	TRBV20-1	TRBJ2-7	few	15	CSARGAGRGAYEQYF	TGCAGTGCTAGAGGAGCCGGAAGAGGGGCCTACGAGCAGTACTTC
TRBD2	TRBV13	TRBJ2-5	NA	16	CASSPWTSGSIKTQYF	TGTGCCAGCAGCCCCTGGACTAGCGGGAGCATAAAGACCCAGTACTTC
NA	TRBV19	TRBJ1-1	many	13	CASKIGVYTEAFF	TGTGCCAGTAAAATCGGTGTTTACACTGAAGCTTTCTTT
NA	TRBV18	TRBJ2-7	many	15	CASSPLGLASYEQYF	TGTGCCAGCTCACCCTTAGGGCTGGCCTCCTACGAGCAGTACTTC
NA	TRBV6-5	TRBJ1-4	many	15	CASSSGTTGSGKLFF	TGTGCCAGCAGTTCGGGTACTACAGGGAGCGGAAAACTGTTTTTT
NA	TRBV3-1	TRBJ2-5	few	12	CASSQISYTQYF	TGTGCCAGCAGCCAAATCAGCTATACCCAGTACTTC
NA	TRBV3-1	TRBJ1-1	many	12	CASSPTDREAFF	TGTGCCAGCAGCCCGACCGACAGGGAAGCTTTCTTT
NA	TRBV9	TRBJ1-6	many	15	CASSVAAVGQSPLHF	TGTGCCAGCAGCGTAGCGGCCGTTGGACAGTCACCCCTCCACTTT